A selection of T cell receptor beta chains follows, all from one sample in a study of CD8 T cells in ankylosing spondylitis. TCRdb reanalysed the 5' RACE reads using MiXCR and keeps one entry per CDR3 protein. The sample lists around 250,000 distinct CDR3 sequences, 30% to 40% occurring once. The sequencing input was blood, either unsorted or a sorted T cell fraction (not recorded which). Receptors originate from a male donor with ankylosing spondylitis or in good health (not recorded which). Both conserved end residues are part of each CDR3.

J gene | V gene | CDR3 protein
TRBJ2-2 | TRBV6-1 | CASTMRGPADGELFF
TRBJ1-1 | TRBV6-1 | CASRPSFITEAFF
TRBJ2-7 | TRBV9 | CASSALGTDYEQYF
TRBJ2-5 | TRBV12-3/TRBV12-4 | CASSPRGGKETQYF
TRBJ2-1 | TRBV11-2 | CASSFGQGANEQFF
TRBJ1-2 | TRBV20-1 | CSATDRANYGYTF
TRBJ2-4 | TRBV20-1 | CSAHLAKNIQYF
TRBJ1-1 | TRBV5-5 | CASSLVGTGLAEAFF
TRBJ1-6 | TRBV10-3 | CASTQGPYNSPLHF
TRBJ1-5 | TRBV4-2 | CASSQVVGQPQHF
TRBJ2-1 | TRBV29-1 | CSAWQYGSEQFF
TRBJ1-1 | TRBV20-1 | CSAKDRGKAFF
TRBJ2-2 | TRBV20-1 | CSARTSGGYTGELFF
TRBJ1-6 | TRBV20-1 | CSATGNSPLHF
TRBJ2-1 | TRBV13 | CASSFFGEYNEQFF
TRBJ1-2 | TRBV5-6 | CASSPMGGGLTNYGYTF
TRBJ2-3 | TRBV7-9 | CASHSGEFSTDTQYF
TRBJ1-6 | TRBV13 | CASSTSFGTGLTPLHF
TRBJ1-4 | TRBV27 | CASSPTGGRVEKLFF
TRBJ2-2 | TRBV4-1 | CASSPPSGTGELFF
TRBJ1-1 | TRBV12-3/TRBV12-4 | CASRPGTENTEAFF
TRBJ2-3 | TRBV9 | CASSIATGTSGTDTQYF
TRBJ2-5 | TRBV20-1 | CSAPRTGRETQYF
TRBJ1-6 | TRBV20-1 | CSASELRGGPRYNSPLHF
TRBJ2-5 | TRBV29-1 | CSVGRDRETQYF
TRBJ2-7 | TRBV20-1 | CSARKTSGFPYEQYF
TRBJ2-3 | TRBV7-6 | CASSLAWGPSTDTQYF
TRBJ2-1 | TRBV12-3/TRBV12-4 | CASSLGLAANEQFF
TRBJ1-1 | TRBV10-2 | CASAWTGVSEAFF
TRBJ2-7 | TRBV20-1 | CSVRGTGQGNPYEQYF
TRBJ2-5 | TRBV6-1 | CASTRQGAKTQYF
TRBJ2-5 | TRBV4-1 | CASSQGDWETQYF
TRBJ2-7 | TRBV10-2 | CASRITSGQGAYEQYF
TRBJ2-3 | TRBV5-1 | CASSFRGEGTDTQYF
TRBJ1-1 | TRBV2 | CASSPTPNTEAFF
TRBJ2-5 | TRBV25-1 | CASSESTGASQETQYF
TRBJ1-4 | TRBV12-3/TRBV12-4 | CASSLRGDGEKLFF
TRBJ1-1 | TRBV24-1 | CATSDLPTGNTEAFF
TRBJ2-7 | TRBV9 | CASSRTGQSYEQYF
TRBJ1-3 | TRBV4-1 | CASSQDLWQGIGNTIYF
TRBJ1-5 | TRBV5-6 | CASSLGHDSNQPQHF
TRBJ2-7 | TRBV20-1 | CSVKGDYLPYEQYF
TRBJ2-7 | TRBV23-1 | CASRYKVGSYEQYF
TRBJ2-2 | TRBV10-3 | CAIDRGAGELFF
TRBJ1-1 | TRBV7-9 | CASRTDRLYTEAFF
TRBJ2-3 | TRBV9 | CASSEGRVADTQYF
TRBJ1-2 | TRBV27 | CASTTQGEGGYTF
TRBJ2-7 | TRBV20-1 | CSVPERMGWGQYF
TRBJ2-3 | TRBV12-3/TRBV12-4 | CASSHPSSRSDTQYF
TRBJ2-5 | TRBV4-1 | CASSQDAYPTQETQYF
TRBJ2-2 | TRBV7-9 | CASSLPQGGELFF
TRBJ2-3 | TRBV15 | CATSRRTGVRDTQYF